The sequence of this T cell receptor beta chain was determined in a study of T cells in tuberculosis. Across the study: T cells were selected with CD1B tetramers loaded with glucose monomycolate.

The CDR3 runs to 15 residues. No alpha-beta pairing information exists for these sequences. Libraries were prepared by immunoSEQ multiplex PCR; TCRdb keeps only in-frame clonotypes and omits some of them. The sample contains around 60,000 clones, around 81% of which appear only once. Thawed, overnight-rested PBMC were stained with GMM-loaded CD1B tetramer, viability dye and anti-CD3, then sorted. C32 glucose monomycolate from Rhodococcus equi was loaded onto the CD1B tetramers. CD14-expressing monocytes were removed from PBMC before cryopreservation and sorting. Each donor contributed 80,000 to 100,000 sorted tetramer-negative cells.

The sequence was collected from an adult woman with latent tuberculosis. The sequenced sample was CD1b-GMM tetramer-negative cells sorted from PBMCs. The V call is TRBV12-1, the J call TRBJ2-4; TRBD1, the table's D call, lacks a check against the DNA. TRBV12-1 is flagged as a pseudogene. The CDR3 is CASSFTGVIKNIQYF. The DNA of the CDR3 is TGTGCCAGCAGCTTTACAGGGGTTATCAAAAACATTCAGTACTTC.